This T cell receptor beta chain appears in the sequencing data of a study of molecular identifiers for immune sequencing clone quantification. General study points: Effector cells had over 98% of their molecules in clones above 20 RNA copies, while naive cells had under 1%.

The use of previously described methods and listed TCR primers produced the bulk TCR libraries. TCRdb passed the PCR reads through MiXCR, listing each CDR3 protein once. The sample contains 460,000 or so distinct CDR3 sequences, 20% to 25% of which appear only once. A note on this clonotype: Its target is unknown.

Germline V gene data show CDR1 as SGHVS and CDR2 as FNYEAQ. V lost 1 base and J lost 1; bases outside the gene matches: 3. CDR3 length equals 17 residues. Sequenced: naive CD8+ T cells from blood, with Jurkat cell RNA spiked in. Subset of the sample: FACS-sorted CD8+CD4-CCR7+CD45RA+ naive T cells. The TCR originated in a human donor in good health. Some libraries in this study had Jurkat cell RNA spiked in. The chain employs TRBV7-6 and TRBJ2-1; 11 positions agree with TRBD2. CDR3 sequence reads: CASSLETSGASYNEQFF. DNA of the CDR3: TGTGCCAGCAGCTTAGAGACTAGCGGGGCTTCCTACAATGAGCAGTTCTTC.